The present entry profiles one T cell receptor beta chain with its context. The sample holds many counts of this clonotype. Its antigen target is currently unknown. Nothing much larger sits one base from this clone, and base qualities are not available. This sample was taken from a study of human T cells and chemical hapten exposure (dated by TCRdb to the early 2020s). Concerning the study at large: For sensitization, 2% DPC in acetone was applied to a 2 cm by 2 cm area of upper inner arm skin. Patients additionally received weekly therapeutic DPC doses to the scalp throughout the roughly 25-week study period. Patch testing was done on the upper back using Finn chambers containing 0.01% DPC, and results were scored after 6 days according to International Contact Dermatitis Research Group standards. The patient cohort, mostly female, included alopecia areata with under or over 50% scalp involvement, alopecia totalis and alopecia universalis. Libraries were pooled for sequencing, and variation in per-sample TCR yields was attributed mainly to small differences in library volumes within the pool. In alopecia patients, the study followed how the peripheral blood TCR repertoire changed in vivo over primary and secondary sensitization to diphenylcyclopropenone (DPC), a hapten. Blood samples were taken from patients before sensitization (week 0) and then at 2, 6 and about 24 weeks after DPC sensitization. Nearly 30 alopecia patients provided blood for TCR sequencing at one to four time points (pre-sensitization, 2, 6 and 24 weeks). General study outcomes and caveats: Patch test score correlated positively with the number of PT1 expanded TCRs, reaching significance at thresholds 8, 16 and 32 but not at 4. After repeated subsampling, changes were observed in the strength of the expansion versus patch-test correlation and in the threshold at which the correlation became significant. DPC sensitization did not change how many TCRs were above 1 in 1000 frequency, and no evidence was found of alterations in global repertoire structure. Because all patients had alopecia, a presumed autoimmune disease, the immune response of the patients might differ from that of healthy individuals. Significantly more large CDR3 similarity clusters were formed by expanded TCRs than by pre-sensitization or healthy control sets, consistent with antigen-driven responses.

CDR1 and CDR2 were assigned from the germline V gene (reference sequence) as MNHEY and SMNVEV. V trim: 3 bases; J trim: 4 bases; unmatched bases: 5. The CDR3 holds 14 amino acids from the cysteine to the phenylalanine. Only the CDR3 portion is preserved as DNA: 42 bases, with reading frame beginning at the first base. The library was made by RACE. The data were produced on a NextSeq 500. During library preparation, unique molecular identifiers were attached to individual cDNA molecules so that TCRs could be counted in a quantitative, reproducible way. From each blood RNA sample, both TCR alpha and TCR beta chains were sequenced. In the authors' own workflow: A median of around 100,000 TCRs per sample was observed, with a range of about 20,000 to 700,000. V, J and CDR3 annotation of the TCR reads was performed with the Decombinator software suite. Every sample was subsampled to the same number of TCRs (28,000) for the PS versus PT1 abundance plots. Expanded TCRs were defined as absent before sensitization and observed at least eight times at the 2-week time point. The public sequencing data were trimmed at Q25 with fastp and processed into clonotypes with MiXCR by TCRdb, which kept only in-frame beta chains. Records with the same CDR3 protein are collapsed into one entry carrying the most frequent genes and DNA. The V and J calls were determined by TCRdb, not by the authors. In this sample the table shows about 380,000 distinct CDR3 sequences, approximately 5.1% of which occur a single time. The ten largest make up under 3% of the sample.

Explained via the paper, the time point label denotes: patch test 1, 2 weeks after DPC sensitization. The treatment or condition label corresponds to: therapeutic diphenylcyclopropenone sensitization with weekly scalp DPC. Blood at each patch-test visit was drawn before the patch test was applied. Patients were eligible if aged 18 to 70, diagnosed with alopecia and judged suitable for DPC therapy, and pregnant patients were excluded. Total RNA was isolated from unfractionated whole blood collected in Tempus Blood RNA tubes. The sequences come from whole blood, collected in connection with sensitization to the hapten diphenylcyclopropenone (DPC). The sequence derives from a woman in her forties or fifties with alopecia areata. Some clones in this sample may be carry-over from other donors' samples. The sequence is built from TRBV27 and TRBJ2-5; TRBD1 fits 7 bases in the junction. The CDR3 region has the sequence CASSLSAGGETQYF. The DNA sequence is as follows: TGTGCCAGCAGTTTGAGCGCAGGGGGAGAGACCCAGTACTTC.